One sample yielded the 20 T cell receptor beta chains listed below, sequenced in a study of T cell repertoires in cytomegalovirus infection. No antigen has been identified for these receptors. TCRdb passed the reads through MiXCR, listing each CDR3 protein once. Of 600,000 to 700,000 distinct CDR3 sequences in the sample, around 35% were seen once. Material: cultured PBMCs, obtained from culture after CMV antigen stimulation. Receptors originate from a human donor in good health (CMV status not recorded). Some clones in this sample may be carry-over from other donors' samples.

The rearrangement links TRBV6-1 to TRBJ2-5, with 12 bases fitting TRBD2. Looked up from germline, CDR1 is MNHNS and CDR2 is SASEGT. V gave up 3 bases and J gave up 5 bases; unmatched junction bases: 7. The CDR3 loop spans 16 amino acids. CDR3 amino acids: CASSEVGLAGWETQYF. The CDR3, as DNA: TGTGCCAGCAGTGAGGTCGGACTAGCGGGATGGGAGACCCAGTACTTC.

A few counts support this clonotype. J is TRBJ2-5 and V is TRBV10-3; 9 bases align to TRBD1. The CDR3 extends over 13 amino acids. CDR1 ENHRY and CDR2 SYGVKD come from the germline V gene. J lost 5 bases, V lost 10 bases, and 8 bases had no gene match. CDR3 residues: CATGQGPRETQYF. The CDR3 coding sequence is TGTGCCACCGGACAGGGGCCACGGGAGACCCAGTACTTC.

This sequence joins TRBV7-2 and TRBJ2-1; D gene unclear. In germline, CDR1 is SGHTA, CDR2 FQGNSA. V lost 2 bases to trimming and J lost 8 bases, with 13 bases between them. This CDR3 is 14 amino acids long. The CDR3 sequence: CASSLRVLSHEQFF. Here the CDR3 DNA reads TGTGCCAGCAGCTTACGGGTTCTCTCACATGAGCAGTTCTTC.

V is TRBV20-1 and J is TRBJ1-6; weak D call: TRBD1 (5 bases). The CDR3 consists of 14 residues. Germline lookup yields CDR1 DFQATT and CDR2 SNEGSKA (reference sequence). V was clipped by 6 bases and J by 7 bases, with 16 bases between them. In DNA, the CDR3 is TGCAGTGCGGAATATCAGGGTCGGAATTCACCCCTCCACTTT. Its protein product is CSAEYQGRNSPLHF.

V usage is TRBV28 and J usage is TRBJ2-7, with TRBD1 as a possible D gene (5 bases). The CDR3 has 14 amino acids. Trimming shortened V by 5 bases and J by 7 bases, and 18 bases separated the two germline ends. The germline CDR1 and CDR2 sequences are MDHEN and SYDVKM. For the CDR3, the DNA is TGTGCCAGCAGTGAGGATAAAGGGGCGGAGGAGCAGTACTTC. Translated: CASSEDKGAEEQYF.

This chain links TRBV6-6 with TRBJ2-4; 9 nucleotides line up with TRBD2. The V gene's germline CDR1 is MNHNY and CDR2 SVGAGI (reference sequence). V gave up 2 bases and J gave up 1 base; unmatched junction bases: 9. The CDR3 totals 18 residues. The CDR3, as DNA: TGTGCCAGCAGTTACGGGCCTGGCGGGGGGGCCGCCAAAAACATTCAGTACTTC. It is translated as CASSYGPGGGAAKNIQYF.

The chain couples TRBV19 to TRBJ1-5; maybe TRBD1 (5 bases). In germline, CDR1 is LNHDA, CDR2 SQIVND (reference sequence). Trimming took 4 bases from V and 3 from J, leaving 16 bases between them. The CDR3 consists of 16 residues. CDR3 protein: CASSSLSGRNNQPQHF. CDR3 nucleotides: TGTGCCAGTAGTAGTCTTTCGGGACGGAACAATCAGCCCCAGCATTTT. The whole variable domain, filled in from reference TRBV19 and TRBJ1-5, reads DGGITQSPKYLFRKEGQNVTLSCEQNLNHDAMYWYRQDPGQGLRLIYYSQIVNDFQKGDIAEGYSVSREKKESFPLTVTSAQKNPTAFYLCASSSLSGRNNQPQHFGDGTRLSIL.

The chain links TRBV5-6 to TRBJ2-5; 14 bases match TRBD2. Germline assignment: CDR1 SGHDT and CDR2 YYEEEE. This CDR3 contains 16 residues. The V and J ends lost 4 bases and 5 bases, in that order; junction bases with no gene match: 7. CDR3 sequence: CASSLEGLAGDETQYF. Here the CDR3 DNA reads TGTGCCAGCAGCCTTGAGGGACTAGCGGGAGACGAGACCCAGTACTTC.

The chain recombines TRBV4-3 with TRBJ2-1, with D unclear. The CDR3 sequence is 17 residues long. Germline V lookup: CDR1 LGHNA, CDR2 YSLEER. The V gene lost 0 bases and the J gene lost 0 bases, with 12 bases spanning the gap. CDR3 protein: CASSQEAEPSSYNEQFF. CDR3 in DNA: TGCGCCAGCAGCCAAGAGGCGGAACCCAGCTCCTACAATGAGCAGTTCTTC.

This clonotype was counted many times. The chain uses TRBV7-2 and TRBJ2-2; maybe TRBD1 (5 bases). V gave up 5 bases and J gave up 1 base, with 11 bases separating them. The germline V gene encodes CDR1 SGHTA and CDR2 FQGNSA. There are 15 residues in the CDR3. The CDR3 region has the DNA TGTGCCAGCAGCGTCGTAGGACAGAACACCGGGGAGCTGTTTTTT. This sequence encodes CASSVVGQNTGELFF.

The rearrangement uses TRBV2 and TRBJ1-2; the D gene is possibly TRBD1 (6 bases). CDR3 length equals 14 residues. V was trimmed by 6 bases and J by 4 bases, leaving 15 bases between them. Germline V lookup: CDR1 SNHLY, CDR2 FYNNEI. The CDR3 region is CASRERQGIYGYTF. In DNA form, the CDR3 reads TGTGCCAGCAGGGAACGCCAGGGGATCTATGGCTACACCTTC.

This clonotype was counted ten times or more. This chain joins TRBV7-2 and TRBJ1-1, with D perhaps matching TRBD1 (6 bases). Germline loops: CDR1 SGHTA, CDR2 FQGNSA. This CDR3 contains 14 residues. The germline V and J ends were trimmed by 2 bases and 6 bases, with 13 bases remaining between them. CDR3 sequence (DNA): TGTGCCAGCAGCTTAACACAGGGCGGATCTGAAGCTTTCTTT. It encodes CASSLTQGGSEAFF. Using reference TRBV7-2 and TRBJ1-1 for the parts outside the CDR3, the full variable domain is GAGVSQSPSNKVTEKGKDVELRCDPISGHTALYWYRQSLGQGLEFLIYFQGNSAPDKSGLPSDRFSAERTGGSVSTLTIQRTQQEDSAVYLCASSLTQGGSEAFFGQGTRLTVV.

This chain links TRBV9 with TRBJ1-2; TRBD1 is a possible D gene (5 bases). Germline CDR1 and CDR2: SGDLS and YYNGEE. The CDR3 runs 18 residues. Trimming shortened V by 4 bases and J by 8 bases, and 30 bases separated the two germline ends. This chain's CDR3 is CASSPTRGAGPLTKGYTF. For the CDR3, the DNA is TGTGCCAGCAGCCCCACGAGGGGCGCAGGTCCCTTGACTAAGGGCTACACCTTC.

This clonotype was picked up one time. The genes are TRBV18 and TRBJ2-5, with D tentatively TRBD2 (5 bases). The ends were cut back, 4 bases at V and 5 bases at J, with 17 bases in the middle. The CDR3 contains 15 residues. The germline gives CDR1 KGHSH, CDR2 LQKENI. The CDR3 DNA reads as TGTGCCAGCTCACTCCGGATTGAGGGTTGGGAGACCCAGTACTTC. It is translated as CASSLRIEGWETQYF.

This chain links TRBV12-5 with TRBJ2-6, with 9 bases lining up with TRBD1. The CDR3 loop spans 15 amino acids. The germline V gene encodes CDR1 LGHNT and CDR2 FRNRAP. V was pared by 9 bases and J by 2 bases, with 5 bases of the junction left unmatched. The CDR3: CASGQGIAGANVLTF. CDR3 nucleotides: TGTGCTAGCGGACAGGGGATCGCTGGGGCCAACGTCCTGACTTTC.

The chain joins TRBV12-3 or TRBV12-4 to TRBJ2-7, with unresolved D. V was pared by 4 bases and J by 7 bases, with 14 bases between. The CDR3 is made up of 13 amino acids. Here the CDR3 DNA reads TGTGCCAGCAGTTCCCCTCCCTTGGGAGAGCAGTACTTC. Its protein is CASSSPPLGEQYF.

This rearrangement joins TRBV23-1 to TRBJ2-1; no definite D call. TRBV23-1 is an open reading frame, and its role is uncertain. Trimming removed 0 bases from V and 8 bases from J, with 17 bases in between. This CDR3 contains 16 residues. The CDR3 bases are TGCGCCAGCAGTCAATCGCAGCAGACCGTGCTGCATGAGCAGTTCTTC. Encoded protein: CASSQSQQTVLHEQFF.

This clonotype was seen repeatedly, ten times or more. The CDR3 reads CASSLARYTDTQYF. DNA for the CDR3: TGTGCCAGCAGCTTGGCGAGGTACACAGATACGCAGTATTTT. The genes are TRBV7-6 and TRBJ2-3, with D uncertain. V lost 3 bases and J 2 bases, leaving 9 bases between the germline ends. The CDR3 runs to 14 residues. Germline loops: CDR1 SGHVS, CDR2 FNYEAQ.

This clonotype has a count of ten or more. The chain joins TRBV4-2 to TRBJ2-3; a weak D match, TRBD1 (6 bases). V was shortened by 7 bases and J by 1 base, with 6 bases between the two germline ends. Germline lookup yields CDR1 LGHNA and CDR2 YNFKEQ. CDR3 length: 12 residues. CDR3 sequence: CASNRGTDTQYF. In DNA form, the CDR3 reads TGTGCCAGCAACAGGGGCACAGATACGCAGTATTTT.

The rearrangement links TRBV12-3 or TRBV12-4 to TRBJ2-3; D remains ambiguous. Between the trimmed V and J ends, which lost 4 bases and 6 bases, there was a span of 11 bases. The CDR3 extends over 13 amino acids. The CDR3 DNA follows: TGTGCCAGCAGTTCATCTAGGGTTGATACGCAGTATTTT. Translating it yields CASSSSRVDTQYF.